The next 20 T cell receptor beta chains were all read from a single sample in a study of molecular identifiers for immune sequencing clone quantification. TCRdb reanalysed the PCR reads using MiXCR and keeps one entry per CDR3 protein. Among 60,000 to 70,000 distinct CDR3 sequences listed, 15% to 20% were seen once. The sample consisted of naive CD8+ T cells from blood, with Jurkat cell RNA spiked in. Subset here: FACS-sorted CD8+CD4-CCR7+CD45RA+ naive T cells. The source is a human donor in good health. Some libraries in this study had Jurkat cell RNA spiked in.

With respect to this clonotype: Since a much larger clone is just one base distant, this may be a read error. Because it lacks the conserved phenylalanine or tryptophan at the end, this CDR3 is likely a read error. J is TRBJ2-1 and V is TRBV20-1, with TRBD1 matching 7 bases. The CDR3 sequence is 16 residues long. Losses at the gene ends were 2 bases for V and 6 bases for J; bases not matched to a gene: 13. Germline V gives CDR1 DFQATT, CDR2 SNEGSKA (reference sequence). The CDR3 reads CSARSGTGTVINEQFS. The CDR3 DNA is TGCAGTGCTAGATCGGGGACCGGGACAGTGATCAATGAGCAGTTCTCC.

The CDR3 bases are TGTGCCAGCAGCTACTTTAGGGGCACCTACAATGAGCAGTTCTTC. Residues: CASSYFRGTYNEQFF. The V call is TRBV7-9, the J call TRBJ2-1, with D perhaps TRBD1 (5 bases). Trimming took off 4 bases at V and 2 bases at J, with 12 bases between the two ends. Germline V gene sequence: CDR1 SEHNR, CDR2 FQNEAQ (reference sequence). The CDR3 covers 15 residues.

There are many counts of this clonotype. The CDR3 here is CASSQEGSSTEAFF. In nucleotides, the CDR3 is TGCGCCAGCAGCCAAGAAGGTTCATCCACTGAAGCTTTCTTT. The chain links TRBV4-1 to TRBJ1-1; D gene ambiguous. Germline V lookup: CDR1 MGHRA, CDR2 YSYEKL. The CDR3 contains 14 residues. V shed 0 bases and J shed 4 bases, with 9 bases lying between them.

This clonotype has only one observation. A much more abundant neighbour one base away suggests this may be a read error. The V gene is TRBV28, the J gene TRBJ2-7, with D unclear. Germline loops: CDR1 MDHEN, CDR2 SYDVKM. With 4 bases removed from V and 2 bases from J, the gap between germline ends came to 18 bases. The CDR3 spans 16 residues. The CDR3 DNA reads TGTGCCAGCAGTTCGCTGGTGTTTAATCCGGCCTACGAGCAGTACTTC. The encoded protein is CASSSLVFNPAYEQYF.

The chain couples TRBV21-1 to TRBJ2-7; the D call in the table, TRBD1, was not verified against the DNA. TRBV21-1 is marked as a pseudogene. This CDR3 has 22 amino acids. CDR3 nucleotides: TGTGCCAGCAGCAAAGTGGGGGGACACCTGGATCGCCAAAGGGCGGGGCCCTACGAGCAGTACTTC. It translates to CASSKVGGHLDRQRAGPYEQYF.

This clonotype was observed many times. This chain uses TRBV20-1 with TRBJ1-6; 10 bases match TRBD1. This CDR3 has 13 residues. The trim removed 3 bases at V and 10 bases at J, leaving 3 bases unmatched. Germline V gene data show CDR1 as DFQATT and CDR2 as SNEGSKA (reference sequence). The CDR3 nucleotides read TGCAGTGCTAGGGACAGGGGGTACTCACCCCTCCACTTT. Translating it yields CSARDRGYSPLHF.

This clonotype was found many times. The chain employs TRBV7-2 and TRBJ2-5; possible D gene TRBD2, 7 bases. The CDR3 is made up of 19 amino acids. V was pared by 1 base and J by 2 bases, with 23 bases between. Germline lookup yields CDR1 SGHTA and CDR2 FQGNSA. The CDR3, as DNA: TGTGCCAGCAGCTTAGAGGGGGTGGGCCGTCTAGCGGAACAAGAGACCCAGTACTTC. Its protein is CASSLEGVGRLAEQETQYF.

On this clonotype itself: This may come from a read error, since a much larger clone is one base off. V gene TRBV29-1 combines with J gene TRBJ1-1; a possible D gene is TRBD1 (6 bases). The CDR3 sequence is 13 residues long. Germline CDR1 and CDR2: SQVTM and ANQGSEA. CDR3 DNA: TGCAGCGGATGGACAGCGATGAACGCTGAAGCTTTCTTT. Translating gives CSGWTAMNAEAFF.

Ten or more counts support this clonotype. The chain recombines TRBV7-3 with TRBJ1-1, with unresolved D. The CDR3 is 14 residues long. Trimming pared 5 bases from V and 4 bases from J, leaving 14 bases between. CDR1 and CDR2 (germline): SGHTA, FQGTGA. CDR3 coding DNA: TGTGCCAGCAGCAATGATAGGGCAGGCACTGAAGCTTTCTTT. Translated, it gives CASSNDRAGTEAFF.

The chain combines TRBV2 with TRBJ1-2; D possibly corresponds to TRBD1 (5 bases). V lost 1 base and J lost 3, with 12 bases in between. The CDR3 length is 15 residues. CDR1 and CDR2 from the germline V gene are SNHLY and FYNNEI. CDR3 in amino acids: CASSEDWGPDYGYTF. As DNA, the CDR3 is TGTGCCAGCAGTGAAGACTGGGGACCTGACTATGGCTACACCTTC. Filled out from reference TRBV2 and TRBJ1-2, the complete variable domain reads EPEVTQTPSHQVTQMGQEVILRCVPISNHLYFYWYRQILGQKVEFLVSFYNNEISEKSEIFDDQFSVERPDGSNFTLKIRSTKLEDSAMYFCASSEDWGPDYGYTFGSGTRLTVV.

In its sample, this clonotype was seen a few times. A much larger clone lies a single base off, so this may be a read error. This chain connects TRBV9 to TRBJ2-2; D is perhaps TRBD1 or TRBD2 (5 bases each). Germline V gene sequence: CDR1 SGDLS, CDR2 YYNGEE. This CDR3 has 17 residues. V was trimmed by 4 bases and J by 5 bases, leaving 21 bases between them. CDR3 nucleotides: TGTGCCAGCAGCCGTCCCTACCGAGGGGCTGGGACCGGGGAGCTGTTTTTT. Amino acids: CASSRPYRGAGTGELFF. Full variable domain (rest looked up from reference TRBV9 and TRBJ2-2): DSGVTQTPKHLITATGQRVTLRCSPRSGDLSVYWYQQSLDQGLQFLIQYYNGEERAKGNILERFSAQQFPDLHSELNLSSLELGDSALYFCASSRPYRGAGTGELFFGEGSRLTVL.

This clonotype was seen many times. The chain carries TRBV11-2 and TRBJ1-1, with no clear D. This CDR3 comprises 14 residues. Germline V gene data show CDR1 as SGHAT and CDR2 as FQNNGV. The V end was cut by 5 bases, the J end by 1 base, with 11 bases between. DNA of the CDR3: TGTGCCAGCAGCGCGCCCGGCCCGAACACTGAAGCTTTCTTT. Translation gives CASSAPGPNTEAFF. Using reference TRBV11-2 and TRBJ1-1 for the parts outside the CDR3, the full variable domain is EAGVAQSPRYKIIEKRQSVAFWCNPISGHATLYWYQQILGQGPKLLIQFQNNGVVDDSQLPKDRFSAERLKGVDSTLKIQPAKLEDSAVYLCASSAPGPNTEAFFGQGTRLTVV.

By sample fraction, this clonotype is medium-sized. The rearrangement uses TRBV29-1 and TRBJ2-3, with 7 bases matching TRBD1. CDR3 size: 14 residues. With V trimmed by 5 bases and J by 3 bases, 8 bases remained unmatched. Germline V lookup: CDR1 SQVTM, CDR2 ANQGSEA. CDR3 sequence (DNA): TGCAGCGTTACCGGGACAGAAGATACAGATACGCAGTATTTT. It yields the protein CSVTGTEDTDTQYF.

This clonotype showed up many times. As DNA, the CDR3 is TGTGCCAGCACCTGGGAGGCAGCCTCCTACGAGCAGTACTTC. As protein: CASTWEAASYEQYF. The chain has TRBV11-2 and TRBJ2-7; perhaps TRBD2 as D (6 bases). Germline CDR1 reads SGHAT; CDR2 reads FQNNGV. V was trimmed by 7 bases and J by 0 bases, leaving 13 bases between them. This CDR3 contains 14 residues.

This clonotype showed up many times. This chain links TRBV20-1 with TRBJ2-7, with D possibly matching TRBD1 (5 bases). The CDR3 contains 13 residues. V was pared by 6 bases and J by 0 bases, with 12 bases between. Germline CDR1 and CDR2: DFQATT and SNEGSKA (reference sequence). The CDR3: CSALDSTSYEQYF. As DNA, the CDR3 is TGCAGTGCCCTCGACAGTACCTCCTACGAGCAGTACTTC.

Details on this clonotype: A junction boundary mismatches the germline segment, possibly from a read error. The rearrangement links TRBV29-1 to TRBJ1-4, with TRBD1 identical over 7 bases. CDR3 length equals 14 residues. CDR1 and CDR2 from the germline V gene are SQVTM and ANQGSEA. CDR3 nucleotide sequence: TGCGGCGTTGCAAACAGGGGAACCAATGAAAAACTGTTTTTT. Translating it yields CGVANRGTNEKLFF.

In this sample, this clonotype turned up many times. V is TRBV7-2 and J is TRBJ2-5; D is possibly TRBD2 (5 bases). The CDR3 is 16 amino acids. V was clipped by 2 bases and J by 4 bases, with 17 bases between them. Per the germline V gene, CDR1 is SGHTA and CDR2 is FQGNSA. CDR3 DNA: TGTGCCAGCAGCTTATTCTCGCTTCCCGAGGGAGAGACCCAGTACTTC. It codes for CASSLFSLPEGETQYF.

This chain links TRBV6-5 with TRBJ2-3; D is undetermined. V shed 4 bases and J shed 5 bases, with 4 bases lying between them. From germline, CDR1 is MNHEY and CDR2 SVGAGI. CDR3 size: 11 residues. The CDR3 loop reads CASSFGDTQYF. CDR3 in DNA: TGTGCCAGCAGTTTCGGAGATACGCAGTATTTT.

This clonotype was seen ten or more times. The final CDR3 position lacks the conserved phenylalanine or tryptophan, pointing to a likely read error. No DNA is shown, since the ends of the CDR3 on it are uncertain; the CDR3 is the one TCRdb lists. The rearrangement links TRBV12-3 or TRBV12-4 to TRBJ2-1; the table's D call, TRBD2, was not checked against the DNA. From its first to its last residue, the CDR3 has 13 amino acids. The chain's CDR3 is CASSLSLAGDWVV.

DNA of the CDR3: TGCAGCGCAACTAGCGGGAGGGCCTGGGAGACCCAGTACTTC. Its translation: CSATSGRAWETQYF. The rearrangement uses TRBV29-1 and TRBJ2-5, with 13 bases matching TRBD2. The CDR3 spans 14 residues. CDR1 SQVTM and CDR2 ANQGSEA come from the germline V gene. V was clipped by 7 bases and J by 5 bases; unmatched bases: 7.